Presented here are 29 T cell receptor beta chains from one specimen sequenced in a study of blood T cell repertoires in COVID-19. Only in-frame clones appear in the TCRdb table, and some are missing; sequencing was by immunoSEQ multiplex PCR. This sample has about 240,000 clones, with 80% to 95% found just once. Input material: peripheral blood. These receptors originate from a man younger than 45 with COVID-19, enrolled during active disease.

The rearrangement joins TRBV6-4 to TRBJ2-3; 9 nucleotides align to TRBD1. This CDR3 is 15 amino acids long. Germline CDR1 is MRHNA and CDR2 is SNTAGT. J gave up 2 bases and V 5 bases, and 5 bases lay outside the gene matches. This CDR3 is CASSSGTGPTDTQYF. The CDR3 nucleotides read TGTGCCAGCAGTTCCGGGACAGGGCCCACAGATACGCAGTATTTT.

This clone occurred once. The CDR3 spells CASRSPGTGFAGNTIYF. CDR3 coding DNA: TGTGCCAGCAGGTCACCCGGGACAGGTTTTGCCGGAAACACCATATATTTT. J is TRBJ1-3 and V is TRBV3-1 (or the pseudogene TRBV3-2); TRBD1 aligns across 8 bases. CDR3 size: 17 residues. CDR1 is LGHDT, CDR2 YNNKEL, per germline (reference sequence). V lost 6 bases, J lost 4 bases, and 14 bases stayed unmatched.

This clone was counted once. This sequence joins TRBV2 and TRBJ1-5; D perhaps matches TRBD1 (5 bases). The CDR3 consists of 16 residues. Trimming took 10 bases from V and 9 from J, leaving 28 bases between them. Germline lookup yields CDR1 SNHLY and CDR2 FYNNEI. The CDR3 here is CATQSGTGNLGRPQHF. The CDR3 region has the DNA TGTGCCACCCAGTCCGGGACTGGGAACTTAGGTAGGCCCCAGCATTTT.

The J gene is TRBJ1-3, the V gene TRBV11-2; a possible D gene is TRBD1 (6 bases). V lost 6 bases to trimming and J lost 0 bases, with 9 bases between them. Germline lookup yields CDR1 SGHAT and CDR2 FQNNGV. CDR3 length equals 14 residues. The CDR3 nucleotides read TGTGCCAGCAGGACAGGAAACTCTGGAAACACCATATATTTT. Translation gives CASRTGNSGNTIYF.

As DNA, the CDR3 is TGTGCAGCGGGCCCGAGCTCTGGAAACACCATATATTTT. Translating gives CAAGPSSGNTIYF. The chain uses TRBV30 and TRBJ1-3, with D hard to call. CDR1 is GTSNPN, CDR2 SVGIG, per germline (reference sequence). The CDR3 sequence is 13 residues long.

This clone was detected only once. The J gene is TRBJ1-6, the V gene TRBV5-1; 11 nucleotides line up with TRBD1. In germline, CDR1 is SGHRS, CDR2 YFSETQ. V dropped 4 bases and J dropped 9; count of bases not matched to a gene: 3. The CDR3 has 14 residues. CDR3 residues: CASSQGQGASPLHF. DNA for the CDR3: TGCGCCAGCAGCCAAGGACAGGGGGCTTCACCCCTCCACTTT.

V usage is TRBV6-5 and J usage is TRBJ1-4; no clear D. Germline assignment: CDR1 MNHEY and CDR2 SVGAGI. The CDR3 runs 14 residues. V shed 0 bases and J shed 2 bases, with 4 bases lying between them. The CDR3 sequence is CASSYSQTNEKLFF. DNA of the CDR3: TGTGCCAGCAGTTACTCGCAGACTAATGAAAAACTGTTTTTT.

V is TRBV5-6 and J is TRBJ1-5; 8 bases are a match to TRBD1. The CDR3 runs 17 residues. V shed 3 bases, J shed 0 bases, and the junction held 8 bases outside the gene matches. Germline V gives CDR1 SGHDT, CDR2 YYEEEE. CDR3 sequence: CASSSDRELYSNQPQHF. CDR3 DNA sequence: TGTGCCAGCAGCTCGGACAGGGAACTTTATAGCAATCAGCCCCAGCATTTT. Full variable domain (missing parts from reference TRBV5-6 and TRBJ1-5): DAGVTQSPTHLIKTRGQQVTLRCSPKSGHDTVSWYQQALGQGPQFIFQYYEEEERQRGNFPDRFSGHQFPNYSSELNVNALLLGDSALYLCASSSDRELYSNQPQHFGDGTRLSIL.

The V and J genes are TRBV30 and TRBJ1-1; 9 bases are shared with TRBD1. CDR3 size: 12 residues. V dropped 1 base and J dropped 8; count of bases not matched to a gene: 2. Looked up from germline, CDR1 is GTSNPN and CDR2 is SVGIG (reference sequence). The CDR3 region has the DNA TGTGCCTGGAGTGGGGACAGGGAAGAAGCTTTCTTT. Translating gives CAWSGDREEAFF.

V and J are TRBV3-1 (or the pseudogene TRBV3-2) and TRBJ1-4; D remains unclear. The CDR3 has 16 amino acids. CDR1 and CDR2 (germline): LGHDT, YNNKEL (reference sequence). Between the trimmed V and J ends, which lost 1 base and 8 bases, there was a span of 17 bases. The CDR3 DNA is TGTGCCAGCAGCCAAGTTGGCCGGAGGAGGTTCGAAAAACTGTTTTTT. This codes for CASSQVGRRRFEKLFF.

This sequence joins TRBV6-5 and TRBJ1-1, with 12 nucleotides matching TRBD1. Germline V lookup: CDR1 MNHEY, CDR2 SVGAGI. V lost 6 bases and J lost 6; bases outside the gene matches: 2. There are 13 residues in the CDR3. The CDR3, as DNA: TGTGCCAGCAGGGGACAGGGGGCGGCTGAAGCTTTCTTT. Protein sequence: CASRGQGAAEAFF.

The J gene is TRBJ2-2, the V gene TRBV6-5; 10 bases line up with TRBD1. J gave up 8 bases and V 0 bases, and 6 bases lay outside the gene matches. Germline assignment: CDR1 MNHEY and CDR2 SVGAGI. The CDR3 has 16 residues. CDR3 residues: CASSYSSDRGLGELFF. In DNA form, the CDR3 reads TGTGCCAGCAGTTACTCGAGTGACAGGGGGCTGGGGGAGCTGTTTTTT.

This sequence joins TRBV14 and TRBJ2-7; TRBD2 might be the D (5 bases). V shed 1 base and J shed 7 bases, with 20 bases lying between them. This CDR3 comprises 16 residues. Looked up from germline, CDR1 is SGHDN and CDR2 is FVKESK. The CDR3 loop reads CASSQVKWATTGEQYF. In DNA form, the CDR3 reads TGTGCCAGCAGCCAAGTTAAATGGGCGACTACGGGGGAGCAGTACTTC.

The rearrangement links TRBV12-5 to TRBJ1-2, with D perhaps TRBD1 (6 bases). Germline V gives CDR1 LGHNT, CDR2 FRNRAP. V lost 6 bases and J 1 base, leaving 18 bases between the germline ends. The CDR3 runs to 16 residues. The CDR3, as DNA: TGTGCTAGTGGCCGTAACCGGGACACCGTTAACTATGGCTACACCTTC. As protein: CASGRNRDTVNYGYTF.

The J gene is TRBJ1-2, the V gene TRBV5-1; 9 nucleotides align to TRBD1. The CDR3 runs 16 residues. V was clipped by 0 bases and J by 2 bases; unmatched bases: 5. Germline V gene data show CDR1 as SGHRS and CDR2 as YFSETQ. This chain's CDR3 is CASSLGGQGTNYGYTF. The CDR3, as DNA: TGCGCCAGCAGCTTGGGGGGACAGGGAACCAACTATGGCTACACCTTC.

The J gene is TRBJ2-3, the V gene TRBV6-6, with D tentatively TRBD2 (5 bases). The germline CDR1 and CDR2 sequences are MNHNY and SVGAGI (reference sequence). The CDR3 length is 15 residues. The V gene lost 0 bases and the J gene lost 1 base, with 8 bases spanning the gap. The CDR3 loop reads CASSYSSGGTDTQYF. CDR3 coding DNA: TGTGCCAGCAGTTACTCGTCCGGGGGCACAGATACGCAGTATTTT.

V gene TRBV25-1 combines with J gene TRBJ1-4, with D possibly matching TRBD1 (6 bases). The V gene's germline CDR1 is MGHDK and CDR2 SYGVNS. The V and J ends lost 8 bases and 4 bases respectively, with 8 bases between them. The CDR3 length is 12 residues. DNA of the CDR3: TGTGCCAGCGGGACACTTAATGAAAAACTGTTTTTT. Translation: CASGTLNEKLFF. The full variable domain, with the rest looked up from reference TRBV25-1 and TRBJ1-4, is EADIYQTPRYLVIGTGKKITLECSQTMGHDKMYWYQQDPGMELHLIHYSYGVNSTEKGDLSSESTVSRIRTEHFPLTLESARPSHTSQYLCASGTLNEKLFFGSGTQLSVL.

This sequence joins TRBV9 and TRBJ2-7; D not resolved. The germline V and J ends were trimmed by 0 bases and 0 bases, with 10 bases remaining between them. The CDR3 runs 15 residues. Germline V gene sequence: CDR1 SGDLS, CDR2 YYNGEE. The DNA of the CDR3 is TGTGCCAGCAGCGTAGGTTCGTATAGCTCCTACGAGCAGTACTTC. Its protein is CASSVGSYSSYEQYF.

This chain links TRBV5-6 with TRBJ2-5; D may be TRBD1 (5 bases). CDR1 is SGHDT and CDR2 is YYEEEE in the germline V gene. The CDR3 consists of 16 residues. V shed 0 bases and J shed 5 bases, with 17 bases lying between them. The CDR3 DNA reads TGTGCCAGCAGCTTGGGACCAGAAGGGGTGGGGGAGACCCAGTACTTC. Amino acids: CASSLGPEGVGETQYF.

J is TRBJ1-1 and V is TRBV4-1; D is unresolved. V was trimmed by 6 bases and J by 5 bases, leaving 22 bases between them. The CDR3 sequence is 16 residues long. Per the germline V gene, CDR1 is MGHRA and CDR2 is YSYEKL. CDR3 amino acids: CASSMTHLGEETEAFF. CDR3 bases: TGCGCCAGCAGTATGACCCACCTCGGGGAGGAAACTGAAGCTTTCTTT.

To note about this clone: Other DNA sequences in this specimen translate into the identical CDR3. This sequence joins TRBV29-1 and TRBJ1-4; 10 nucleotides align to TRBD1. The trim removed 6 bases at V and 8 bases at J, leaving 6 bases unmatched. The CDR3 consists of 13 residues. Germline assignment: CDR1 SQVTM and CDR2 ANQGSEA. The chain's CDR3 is CSVGDRGNEKLFF. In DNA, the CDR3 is TGCAGCGTAGGGGACAGGGGTAACGAAAAACTGTTTTTT.

The CDR3 protein is CSAYDSYEQYF. In DNA form, the CDR3 reads TGCAGTGCTTACGACAGCTACGAGCAGTACTTC. The V gene is TRBV20-1, the J gene TRBJ2-7; TRBD1 might be the D (5 bases). Germline values: CDR1 DFQATT, CDR2 SNEGSKA (reference sequence). V was pared by 5 bases and J by 3 bases, with 8 bases between. The CDR3 is 11 residues long.

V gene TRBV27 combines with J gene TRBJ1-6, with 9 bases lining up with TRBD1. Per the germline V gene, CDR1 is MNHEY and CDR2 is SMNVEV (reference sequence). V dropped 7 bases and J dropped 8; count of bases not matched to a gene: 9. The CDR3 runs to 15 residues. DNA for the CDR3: TGTGCCAGCAATAAAGTCGGACAGGGGTATTCACCCCTCCACTTT. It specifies CASNKVGQGYSPLHF.

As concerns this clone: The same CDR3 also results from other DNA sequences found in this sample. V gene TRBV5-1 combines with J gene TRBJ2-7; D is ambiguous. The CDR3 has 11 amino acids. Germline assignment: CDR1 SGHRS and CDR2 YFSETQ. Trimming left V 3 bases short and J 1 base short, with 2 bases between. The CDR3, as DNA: TGCGCCAGCAGCTCGTCCTACGAGCAGTACTTC. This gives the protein CASSSSYEQYF.

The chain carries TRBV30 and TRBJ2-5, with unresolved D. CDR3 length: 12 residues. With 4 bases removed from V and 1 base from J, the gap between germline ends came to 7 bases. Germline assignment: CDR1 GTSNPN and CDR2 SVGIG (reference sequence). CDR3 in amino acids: CAWTSGQETQYF. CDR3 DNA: TGTGCCTGGACGTCGGGCCAAGAGACCCAGTACTTC.

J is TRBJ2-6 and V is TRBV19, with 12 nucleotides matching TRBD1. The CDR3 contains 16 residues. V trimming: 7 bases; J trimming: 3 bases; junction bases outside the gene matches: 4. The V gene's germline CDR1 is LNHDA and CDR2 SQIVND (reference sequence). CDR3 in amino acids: CASTGTGGNGANVLTF. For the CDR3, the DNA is TGTGCCAGTACCGGGACAGGGGGCAATGGGGCCAACGTCCTGACTTTC.

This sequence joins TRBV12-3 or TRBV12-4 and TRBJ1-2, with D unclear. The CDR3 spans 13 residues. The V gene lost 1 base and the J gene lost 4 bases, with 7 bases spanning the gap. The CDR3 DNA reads TGTGCCAGCAGTTTAGACACCTTCTATGGCTACACCTTC. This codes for CASSLDTFYGYTF.

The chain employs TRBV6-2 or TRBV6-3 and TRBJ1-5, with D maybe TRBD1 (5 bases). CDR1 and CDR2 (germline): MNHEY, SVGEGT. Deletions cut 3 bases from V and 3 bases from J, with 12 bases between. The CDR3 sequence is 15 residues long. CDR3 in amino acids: CASSYVRQFNQPQHF. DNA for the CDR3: TGTGCCAGCAGTTATGTTCGACAGTTCAATCAGCCCCAGCATTTT.

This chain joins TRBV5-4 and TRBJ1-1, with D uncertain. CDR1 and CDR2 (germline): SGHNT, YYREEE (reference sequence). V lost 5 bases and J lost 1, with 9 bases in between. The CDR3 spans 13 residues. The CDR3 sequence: CASRLSGNTEAFF. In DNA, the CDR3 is TGTGCCAGCAGACTCTCGGGGAACACTGAAGCTTTCTTT. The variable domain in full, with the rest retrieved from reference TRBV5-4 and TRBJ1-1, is ETGVTQSPTHLIKTRGQQVTLRCSSQSGHNTVSWYQQALGQGPQFIFQYYREEENGRGNFPPRFSGLQFPNYSSELNVNALELDDSALYLCASRLSGNTEAFFGQGTRLTVV.